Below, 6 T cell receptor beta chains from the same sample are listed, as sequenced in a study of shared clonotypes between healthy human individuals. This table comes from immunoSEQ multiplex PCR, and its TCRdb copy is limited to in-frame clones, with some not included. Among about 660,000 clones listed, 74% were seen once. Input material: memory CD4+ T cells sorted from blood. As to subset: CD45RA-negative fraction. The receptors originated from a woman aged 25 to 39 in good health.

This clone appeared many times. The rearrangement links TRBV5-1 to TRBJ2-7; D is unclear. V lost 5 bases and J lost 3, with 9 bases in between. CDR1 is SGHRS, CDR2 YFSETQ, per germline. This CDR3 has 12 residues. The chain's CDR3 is CASRRHVYEQYF. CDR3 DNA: TGCGCCAGCAGGCGACACGTCTACGAGCAGTACTTC.

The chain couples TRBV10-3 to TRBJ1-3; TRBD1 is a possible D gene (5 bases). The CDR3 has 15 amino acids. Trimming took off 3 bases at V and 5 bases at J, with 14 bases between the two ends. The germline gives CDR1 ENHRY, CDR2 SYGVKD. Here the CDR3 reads CAISDFGGKRNTIYF. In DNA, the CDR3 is TGTGCCATCAGTGATTTCGGGGGGAAGAGAAACACCATATATTTT.

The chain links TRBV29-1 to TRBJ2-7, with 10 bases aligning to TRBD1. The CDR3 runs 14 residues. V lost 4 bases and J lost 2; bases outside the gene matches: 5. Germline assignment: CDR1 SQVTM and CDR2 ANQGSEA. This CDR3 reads CSVADDRGPYEQYF. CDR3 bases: TGCAGCGTTGCTGACGACAGGGGGCCCTACGAGCAGTACTTC.

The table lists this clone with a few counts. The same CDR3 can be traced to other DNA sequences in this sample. CDR3 nucleotide sequence: TGCGCCAGCAGTTTGCGACTAGCGGGATACAATGAGCAGTTCTTC. Its translation is CASSLRLAGYNEQFF. This chain uses TRBV5-1 with TRBJ2-1; 11 bases are a match to TRBD2. The CDR3 is 15 amino acids. V was clipped by 5 bases and J by 4 bases; unmatched bases: 5. Germline lookup yields CDR1 SGHRS and CDR2 YFSETQ. Looking up the rest from reference TRBV5-1 and TRBJ2-1 gives the full variable domain: KAGVTQTPRYLIKTRGQQVTLSCSPISGHRSVSWYQQTPGQGLQFLFEYFSETQRNKGNFPGRFSGRQFSNSRSEMNVSTLELGDSALYLCASSLRLAGYNEQFFGPGTRLTVL.

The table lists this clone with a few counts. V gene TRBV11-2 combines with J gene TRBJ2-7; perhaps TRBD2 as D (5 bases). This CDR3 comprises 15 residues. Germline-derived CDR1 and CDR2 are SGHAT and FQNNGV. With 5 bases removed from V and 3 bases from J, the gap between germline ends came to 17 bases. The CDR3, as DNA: TGTGCCAGCAGCCGCAGACCGGAGGCGGGCTACGAGCAGTACTTC. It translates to CASSRRPEAGYEQYF.

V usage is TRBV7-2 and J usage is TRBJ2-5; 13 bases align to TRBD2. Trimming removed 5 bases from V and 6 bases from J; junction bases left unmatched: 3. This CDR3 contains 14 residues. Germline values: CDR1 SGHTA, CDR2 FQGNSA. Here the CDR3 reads CASSHGTSGKTQYF. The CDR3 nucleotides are TGTGCCAGCAGCCACGGGACTAGCGGGAAGACCCAGTACTTC.